Following are 5 T cell receptor beta chains from one sample sequenced in a study of cytomegalovirus exposure and HLA in healthy donors. It was with 60 Vbeta and 13 Jbeta primers that the PCR ran. Libraries were prepared by immunoSEQ multiplex PCR; TCRdb keeps only in-frame clonotypes and omits some of them. Here the sample spans around 100,000 clones, about three quarters being singletons. Sample: PBMCs. These TCRs come from a female donor in good health and CMV-seropositive.

This chain connects TRBV10-2 to TRBJ2-7; 8 bases fit TRBD2. Per the germline V gene, CDR1 is WSHSY and CDR2 is SAAADI. CDR3 length: 15 residues. The junction had 8 bases not matched to a gene; V was cut back by 7 bases and J by 0 bases. CDR3 nucleotides: TGCGCCAGCATCCAAAGCGGGAGTCCCTCCTACGAGCAGTACTTC. Translation: CASIQSGSPSYEQYF.

V and J are TRBV15 and TRBJ1-4, with TRBD1 identical over 8 bases. This CDR3 contains 16 residues. Germline loops: CDR1 LNHNV, CDR2 YYDKDF (reference sequence). With V trimmed by 7 bases and J by 4 bases, 11 bases remained unmatched. The CDR3 protein is CATTTPPTGGNEKLFF. CDR3 in DNA: TGTGCCACCACGACCCCCCCAACAGGGGGTAATGAAAAACTGTTTTTT.

The V gene is TRBV11-2, the J gene TRBJ1-5; no clear D gene. Trimming removed 5 bases from V and 4 bases from J, with 9 bases in between. The CDR3 is 13 amino acids. Germline V lookup: CDR1 SGHAT, CDR2 FQNNGV. CDR3 nucleotides: TGTGCCAGCAGCATCAGCAGGAATCAGCCCCAGCATTTT. Amino acids: CASSISRNQPQHF.

The chain combines TRBV7-9 with TRBJ2-5; 10 positions match TRBD2. CDR1 is SEHNR and CDR2 is FQNEAQ in the germline V gene (reference sequence). This CDR3 has 15 residues. Losses at the gene ends were 8 bases for V and 6 bases for J; bases not matched to a gene: 12. The CDR3, as DNA: TGTGCCAGCCAATTACAGGGGACTAGCGAACAGACCCAGTACTTC. The encoded protein is CASQLQGTSEQTQYF.

This chain links TRBV25-1 with TRBJ1-3; D is undetermined. Germline V gene lookup returns CDR1 MGHDK and CDR2 SYGVNS. This CDR3 is built from 13 residues. The V end was cut by 4 bases, the J end by 7 bases, with 11 bases between. CDR3 DNA: TGTGCCAGCAGTGTTAATAATGCGAACACCATATATTTT. It specifies CASSVNNANTIYF.